The clone carrying this TCR beta chain was seen a handful of times. Its specificity is not known. The same CDR3 also results from other DNA sequences found in this sample. Repertoires were generated with immunoSEQ multiplex PCR, while TCRdb's copy carries only in-frame clones and drops some. The table lists millions of clones, roughly nine tenths of them singletons. The sample originates from a study of shared clonotypes between healthy human individuals. Study-level points and caveats: Memory subsets had estimated richness that was generally smaller than that of naive subsets. Despite large depth, sorted-subset datasets appeared incompletely sequenced. Of the naive CD4 clonotypes, approximately 5% were shared across several donors.

The CDR3 loop spans 15 amino acids. CDR1 KGHSH and CDR2 LQKENI come from the germline V gene. Unmatched junction bases numbered 2, after V lost 3 bases and J lost 1 base. The clonotype originates from a man younger than 35 in good health. The sample was naive CD4+ T cells sorted from blood. The subset is: CD45RA+ positively selected. The rearrangement uses TRBV18 and TRBJ1-4, with 7 bases matching TRBD1. The CDR3 reads CASSPRQGTNEKLFF. The CDR3 region has the DNA TGTGCCAGCTCACCTCGACAGGGAACTAATGAAAAACTGTTTTTT.